This entry is about one T cell receptor beta chain. CDR1 is MGHRA and CDR2 is YSYEKL in the germline V gene. This CDR3 comprises 14 residues. Unmatched junction bases numbered 5, after V lost 3 bases and J lost 3 bases. The assay was immunoSEQ multiplex PCR, and TCRdb's table has in-frame clones only and misses some. The table records roughly 220,000 clones, about 85% of them present only once. These data originate in a study of blood T cell repertoires in COVID-19. Sequencing used peripheral blood. This chain links TRBV4-1 with TRBJ2-7; 7 positions match TRBD1. The TCR originated in a woman between 45 and 60 years old with COVID-19, enrolled during active disease. The CDR3 sequence: CASSHSDRVYEQYF. The CDR3 nucleotides are TGCGCCAGCAGCCATTCCGACAGGGTCTACGAGCAGTACTTC.